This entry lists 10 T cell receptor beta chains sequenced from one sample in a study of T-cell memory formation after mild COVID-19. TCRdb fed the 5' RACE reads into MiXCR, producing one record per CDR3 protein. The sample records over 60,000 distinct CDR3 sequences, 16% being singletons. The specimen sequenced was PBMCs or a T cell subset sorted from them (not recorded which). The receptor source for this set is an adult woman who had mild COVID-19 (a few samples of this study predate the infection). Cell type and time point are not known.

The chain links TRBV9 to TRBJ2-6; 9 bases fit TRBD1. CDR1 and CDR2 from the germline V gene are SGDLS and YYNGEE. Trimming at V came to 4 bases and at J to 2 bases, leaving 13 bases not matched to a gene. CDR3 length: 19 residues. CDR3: CASSSRPGQGLTGANVLTF. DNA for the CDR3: TGTGCCAGCAGCTCGCGACCGGGACAGGGTCTAACTGGGGCCAACGTCCTGACTTTC.

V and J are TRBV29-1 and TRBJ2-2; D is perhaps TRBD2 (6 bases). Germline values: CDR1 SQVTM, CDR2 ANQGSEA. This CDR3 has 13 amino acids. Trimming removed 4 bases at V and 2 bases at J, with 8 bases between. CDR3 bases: TGCAGCGTTGCTGGGACTAACACCGGGGAGCTGTTTTTT. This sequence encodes CSVAGTNTGELFF.

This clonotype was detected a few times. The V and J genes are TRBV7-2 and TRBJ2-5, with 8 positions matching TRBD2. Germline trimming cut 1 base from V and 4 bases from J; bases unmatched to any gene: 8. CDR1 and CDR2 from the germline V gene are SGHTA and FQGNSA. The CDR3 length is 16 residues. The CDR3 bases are TGTGCCAGCAGCTTAGATCCTCGGGGGGGCCGAGAGACCCAGTACTTC. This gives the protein CASSLDPRGGRETQYF.

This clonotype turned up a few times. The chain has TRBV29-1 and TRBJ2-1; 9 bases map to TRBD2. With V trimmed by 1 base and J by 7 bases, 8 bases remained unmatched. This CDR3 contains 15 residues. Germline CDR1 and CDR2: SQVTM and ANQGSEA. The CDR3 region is CSVEVLAGGPNEQFF. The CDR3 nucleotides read TGCAGCGTTGAAGTGCTTGCGGGAGGGCCGAATGAGCAGTTCTTC.

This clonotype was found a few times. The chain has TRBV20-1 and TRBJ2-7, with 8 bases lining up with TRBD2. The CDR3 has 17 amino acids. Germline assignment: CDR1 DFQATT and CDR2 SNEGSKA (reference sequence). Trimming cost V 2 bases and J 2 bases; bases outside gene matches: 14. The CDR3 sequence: CSARQPPQIAGPYEQYF. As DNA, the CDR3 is TGCAGTGCTAGACAACCACCCCAAATAGCGGGGCCCTACGAGCAGTACTTC.

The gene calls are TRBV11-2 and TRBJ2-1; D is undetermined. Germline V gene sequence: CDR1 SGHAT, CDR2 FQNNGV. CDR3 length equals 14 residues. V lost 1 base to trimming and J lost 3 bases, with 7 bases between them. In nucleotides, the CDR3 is TGTGCCAGCAGCTTAGGTTGGGACTACAATGAGCAGTTCTTC. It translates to CASSLGWDYNEQFF.

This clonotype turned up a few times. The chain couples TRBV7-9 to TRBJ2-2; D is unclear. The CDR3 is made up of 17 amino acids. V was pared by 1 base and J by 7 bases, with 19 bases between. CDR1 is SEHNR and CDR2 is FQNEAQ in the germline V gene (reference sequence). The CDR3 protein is CASSLVGSGRNDGELFF. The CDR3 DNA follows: TGTGCCAGCAGCTTAGTTGGCTCCGGGCGGAACGACGGGGAGCTGTTTTTT.

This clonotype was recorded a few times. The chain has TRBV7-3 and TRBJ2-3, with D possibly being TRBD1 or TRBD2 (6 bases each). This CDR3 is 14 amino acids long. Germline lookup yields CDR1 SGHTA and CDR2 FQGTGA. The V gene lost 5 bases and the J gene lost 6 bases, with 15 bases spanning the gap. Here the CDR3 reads CASSGGTTGDTQYF. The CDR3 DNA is TGTGCCAGCAGCGGAGGGACAACGGGGGATACGCAGTATTTT.

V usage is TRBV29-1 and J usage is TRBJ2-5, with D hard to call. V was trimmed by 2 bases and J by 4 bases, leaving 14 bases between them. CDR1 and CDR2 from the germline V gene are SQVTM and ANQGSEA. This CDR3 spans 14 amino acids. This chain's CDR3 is CSVEWVGSGETQYF. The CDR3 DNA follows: TGCAGCGTTGAATGGGTAGGGTCGGGAGAGACCCAGTACTTC.

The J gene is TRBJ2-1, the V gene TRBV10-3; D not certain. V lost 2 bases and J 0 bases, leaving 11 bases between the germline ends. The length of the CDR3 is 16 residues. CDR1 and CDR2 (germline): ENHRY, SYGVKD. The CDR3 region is CAISERSESSYNEQFF. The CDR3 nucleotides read TGTGCCATCAGTGAGAGGAGCGAGAGCTCCTACAATGAGCAGTTCTTC.